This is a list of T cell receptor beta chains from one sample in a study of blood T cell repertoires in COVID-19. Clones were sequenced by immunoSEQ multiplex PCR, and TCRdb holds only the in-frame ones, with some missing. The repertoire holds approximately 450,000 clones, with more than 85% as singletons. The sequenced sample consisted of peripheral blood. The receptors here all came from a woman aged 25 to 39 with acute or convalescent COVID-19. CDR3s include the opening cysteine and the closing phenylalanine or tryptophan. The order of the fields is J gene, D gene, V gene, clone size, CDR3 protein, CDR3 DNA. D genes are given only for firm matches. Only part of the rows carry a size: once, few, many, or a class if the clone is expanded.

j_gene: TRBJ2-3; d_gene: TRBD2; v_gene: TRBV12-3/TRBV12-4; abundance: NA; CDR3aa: CASSSGGEDTQYF; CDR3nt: TGTGCCAGCAGTTCCGGGGGGGAGGATACGCAGTATTTT
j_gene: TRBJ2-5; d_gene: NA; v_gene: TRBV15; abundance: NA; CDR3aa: CATSTYTGTPNDFLTQYF; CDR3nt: TGTGCCACCAGCACCTATACCGGGACACCGAATGACTTCCTGACCCAGTACTTC
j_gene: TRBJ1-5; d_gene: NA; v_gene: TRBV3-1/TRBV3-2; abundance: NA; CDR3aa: CASSPIGGGQPQHF; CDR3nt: TGTGCCAGCAGCCCCATCGGCGGGGGTCAGCCCCAGCATTTT
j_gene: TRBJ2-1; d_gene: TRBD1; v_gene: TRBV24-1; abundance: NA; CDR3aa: CATSHGTGAHEQFF; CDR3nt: TGTGCCACCAGTCACGGGACAGGGGCCCATGAGCAGTTCTTC
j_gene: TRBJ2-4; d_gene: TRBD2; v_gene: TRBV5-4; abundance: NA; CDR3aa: CASRPPGGNIQYF; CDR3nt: TGTGCCAGCAGACCGCCGGGGGGAAACATTCAGTACTTC
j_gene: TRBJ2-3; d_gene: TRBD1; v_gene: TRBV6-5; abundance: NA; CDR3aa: CASSSGQMSTDTQYF; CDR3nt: TGTGCCAGCAGTTCGGGACAGATGAGCACAGATACGCAGTATTTT
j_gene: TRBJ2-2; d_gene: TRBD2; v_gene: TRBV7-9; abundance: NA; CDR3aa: CASSTPLRGVPGELFF; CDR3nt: TGTGCCAGCAGCACTCCGCTGCGGGGGGTCCCCGGAGAGCTGTTTTTT
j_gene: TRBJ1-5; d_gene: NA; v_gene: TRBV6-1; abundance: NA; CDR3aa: CASSESGGNQPQHF; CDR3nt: TGTGCCAGCAGTGAATCGGGGGGCAATCAGCCCCAGCATTTT
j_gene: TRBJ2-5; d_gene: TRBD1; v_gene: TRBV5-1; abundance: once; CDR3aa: CASSLTGGQETQYF; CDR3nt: TGCGCCAGCAGCTTAACAGGGGGTCAAGAGACCCAGTACTTC
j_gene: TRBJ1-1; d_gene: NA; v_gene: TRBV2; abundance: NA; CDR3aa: CASSEYTGYNTEAFF; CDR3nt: TGTGCCAGCAGTGAATATACAGGGTACAACACTGAAGCTTTCTTT
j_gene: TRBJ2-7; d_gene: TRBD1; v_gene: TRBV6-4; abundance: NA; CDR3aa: CASRRQGASSTVYEQYF; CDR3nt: TGTGCCAGCAGGAGACAGGGGGCTAGTTCAACCGTCTACGAGCAGTACTTC
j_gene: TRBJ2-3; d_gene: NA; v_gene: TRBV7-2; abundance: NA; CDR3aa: CASSLMFSLGADTQYF; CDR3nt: TGTGCCAGCAGCTTAATGTTTAGCCTCGGTGCAGATACGCAGTATTTT
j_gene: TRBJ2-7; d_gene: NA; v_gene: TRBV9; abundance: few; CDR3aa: CASNRDTGYEQYF; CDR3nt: TGTGCCAGCAACAGGGATACGGGATACGAGCAGTACTTC